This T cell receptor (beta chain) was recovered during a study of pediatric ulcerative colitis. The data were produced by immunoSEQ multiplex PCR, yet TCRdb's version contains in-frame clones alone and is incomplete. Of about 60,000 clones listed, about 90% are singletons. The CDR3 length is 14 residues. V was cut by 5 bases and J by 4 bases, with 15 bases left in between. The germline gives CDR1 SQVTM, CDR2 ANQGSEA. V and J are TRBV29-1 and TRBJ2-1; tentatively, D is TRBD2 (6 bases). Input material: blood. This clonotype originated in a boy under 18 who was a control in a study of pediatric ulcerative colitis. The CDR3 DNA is TGCAGCGTTCGAATCCGGGACTCATACAATGAGCAGTTCTTC. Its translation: CSVRIRDSYNEQFF.